This T cell receptor beta chain originates from a study of Tregs in tolerant kidney transplant recipients. General observations from the study: Findings come from small patient numbers and require larger validation.

CD4+CD25+CD127- Tregs, CD4+CD25- non-Tregs, CD4 and CD8 cells were sorted. Method: immunoSEQ multiplex PCR; TCRdb's copy keeps in-frame clones and lacks some. The table records around 230,000 clones, approximately 83% of them present only once. With regard to this clone: Its antigen is undetermined. Other DNA sequences of this sample code for an identical CDR3.

CDR1 SNHLY and CDR2 FYNNEI come from the germline V gene. The CDR3 sequence is 13 residues long. V lost 7 bases, J lost 6 bases, and 13 bases lay in between. The source is a human donor in good health. The sample consisted of CD4+ T cells from blood. The chain carries TRBV2 and TRBJ1-5; D gene uncertain. CDR3 protein: CASNPQSGQPQHF. The DNA for the CDR3 is TGTGCCAGCAACCCTCAATCAGGTCAGCCCCAGCATTTT.